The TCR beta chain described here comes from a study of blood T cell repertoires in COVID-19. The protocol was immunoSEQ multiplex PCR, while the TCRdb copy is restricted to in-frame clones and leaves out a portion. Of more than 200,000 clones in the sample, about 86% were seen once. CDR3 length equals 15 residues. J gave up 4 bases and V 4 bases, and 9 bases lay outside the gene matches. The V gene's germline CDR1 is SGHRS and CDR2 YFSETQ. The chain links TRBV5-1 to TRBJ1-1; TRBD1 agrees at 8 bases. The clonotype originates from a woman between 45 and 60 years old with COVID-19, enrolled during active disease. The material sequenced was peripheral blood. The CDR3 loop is CASSQGQGTGTEAFF. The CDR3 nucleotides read TGCGCCAGCAGCCAAGGACAGGGAACGGGCACTGAAGCTTTCTTT.